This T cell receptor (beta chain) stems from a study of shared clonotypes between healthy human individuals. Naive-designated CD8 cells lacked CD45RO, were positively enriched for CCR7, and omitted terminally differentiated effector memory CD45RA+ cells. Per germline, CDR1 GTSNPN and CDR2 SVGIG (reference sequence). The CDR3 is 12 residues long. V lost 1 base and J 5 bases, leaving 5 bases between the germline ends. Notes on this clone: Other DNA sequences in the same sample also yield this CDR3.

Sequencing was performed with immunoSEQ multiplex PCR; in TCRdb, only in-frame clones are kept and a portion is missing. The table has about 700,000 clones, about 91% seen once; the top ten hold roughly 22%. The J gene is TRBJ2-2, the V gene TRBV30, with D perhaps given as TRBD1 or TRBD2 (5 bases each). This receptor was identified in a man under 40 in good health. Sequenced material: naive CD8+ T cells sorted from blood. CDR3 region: CAWSGGTGELFF. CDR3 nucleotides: TGTGCCTGGAGTGGGGGGACCGGGGAGCTGTTTTTT.